This TCR beta chain was documented in a study of early T cells in non-severe SARS-CoV-2 infection. Study at large: Sequencing used unsorted whole-blood bulk RNA, so chains lack pairing.

Whole-study findings and limits: Matches to VDJdb favored anti-spike CD8 responses and missed private and CD4 specificities.

This clonotype was seen a handful of times. Its antigen is unknown. Individual cDNA molecules received unique molecular identifiers. TCRdb analysed the 5' RACE reads with MiXCR anew, one entry per CDR3 protein. In the table there are more than 50,000 distinct CDR3 sequences, 10% to 15% of which are singletons. CDR1 is LGHDT and CDR2 is YNNKEL in the germline V gene (reference sequence). Trimming removed 4 bases from V and 5 bases from J; junction bases left unmatched: 10. CDR3 size: 16 residues. The sample comprised whole blood. The TCR originated in an adult who was a healthcare worker with PCR-confirmed SARS-CoV-2 infection or an uninfected control (not recorded which). The chain has TRBV3-1 and TRBJ2-2; 7 positions match TRBD2. This chain's CDR3 is CASSPLGGSLTGELFF. The CDR3 bases are TGTGCCAGCAGCCCGCTGGGCGGGAGTTTAACCGGGGAGCTGTTTTTT.